This T cell receptor beta chain came from a study of cytomegalovirus exposure and HLA in healthy donors. The J segment lost 1 base and the V segment lost 1 base, leaving 5 bases of the junction unmatched. CDR3 length: 17 amino acids. Looked up from germline, CDR1 is SGHRS and CDR2 is YFSETQ. The PCR ran on 60 Vbeta and 13 Jbeta primers. TCRdb keeps only in-frame clones here, not all; method: immunoSEQ multiplex PCR. The sample yields fewer than 250,000 clones, 82% seen once. The sequence was obtained from a man aged 35 to 55 in good health and CMV-seropositive. What was sequenced was PBMCs. The chain combines TRBV5-1 with TRBJ2-2; 9 bases match TRBD1. This CDR3 reads CASSLTGTGWNTGELFF. DNA of the CDR3: TGCGCCAGCAGCTTGACCGGGACAGGGTGGAACACCGGGGAGCTGTTTTTT.